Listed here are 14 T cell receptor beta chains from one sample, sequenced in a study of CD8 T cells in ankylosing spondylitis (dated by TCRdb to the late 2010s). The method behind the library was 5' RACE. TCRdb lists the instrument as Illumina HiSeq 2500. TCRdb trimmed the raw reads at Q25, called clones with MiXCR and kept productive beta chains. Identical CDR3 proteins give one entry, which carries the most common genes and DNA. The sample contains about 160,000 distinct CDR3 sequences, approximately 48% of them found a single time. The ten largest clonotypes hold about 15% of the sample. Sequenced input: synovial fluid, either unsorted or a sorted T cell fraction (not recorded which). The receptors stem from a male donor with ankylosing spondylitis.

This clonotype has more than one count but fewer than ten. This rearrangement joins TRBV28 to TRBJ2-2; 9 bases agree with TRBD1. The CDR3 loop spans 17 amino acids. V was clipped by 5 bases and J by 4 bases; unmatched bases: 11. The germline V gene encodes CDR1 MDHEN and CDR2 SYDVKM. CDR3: CASSPQPGTGFTGELFF. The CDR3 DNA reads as TGTGCCAGCAGTCCCCAGCCCGGGACAGGGTTCACCGGGGAGCTGTTTTTT.

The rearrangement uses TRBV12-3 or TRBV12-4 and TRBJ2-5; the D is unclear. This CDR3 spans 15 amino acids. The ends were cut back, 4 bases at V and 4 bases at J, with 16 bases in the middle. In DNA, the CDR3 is TGTGCCAGCAGTTCCGACCTAACGCCGGGAGAGACCCAGTACTTC. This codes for CASSSDLTPGETQYF.

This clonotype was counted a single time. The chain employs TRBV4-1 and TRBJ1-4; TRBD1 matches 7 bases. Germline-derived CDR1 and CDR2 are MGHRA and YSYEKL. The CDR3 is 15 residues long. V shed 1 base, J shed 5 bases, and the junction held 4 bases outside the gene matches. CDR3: CASSQAGTANEKLFF. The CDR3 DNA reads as TGCGCCAGCAGCCAAGCCGGGACAGCAAATGAAAAACTGTTTTTT.

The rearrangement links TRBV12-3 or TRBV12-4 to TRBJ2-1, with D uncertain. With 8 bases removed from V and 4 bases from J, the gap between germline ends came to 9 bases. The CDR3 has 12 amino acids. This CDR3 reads CASGPHYNEQFF. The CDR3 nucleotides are TGTGCCAGCGGGCCCCATTACAATGAGCAGTTCTTC.

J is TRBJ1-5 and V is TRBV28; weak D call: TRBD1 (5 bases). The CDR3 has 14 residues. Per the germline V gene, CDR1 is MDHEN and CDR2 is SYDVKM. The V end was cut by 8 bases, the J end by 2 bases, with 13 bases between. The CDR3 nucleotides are TGTGCCAGCGGGATGGAACAGGGCAATCAGCCCCAGCATTTT. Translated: CASGMEQGNQPQHF.

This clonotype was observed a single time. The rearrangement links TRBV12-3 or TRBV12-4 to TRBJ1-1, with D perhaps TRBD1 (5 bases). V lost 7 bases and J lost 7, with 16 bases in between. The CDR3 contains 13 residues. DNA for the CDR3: TGTGCCAGCACCTTGGGGCGGTCTTTTGAAGCTTTCTTT. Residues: CASTLGRSFEAFF.

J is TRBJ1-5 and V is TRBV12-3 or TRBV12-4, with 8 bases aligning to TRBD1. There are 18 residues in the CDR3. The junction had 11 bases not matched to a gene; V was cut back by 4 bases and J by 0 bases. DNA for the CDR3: TGTGCCAGCAGTTCAATCCCCGGGACAGGTAATAGCAATCAGCCCCAGCATTTT. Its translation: CASSSIPGTGNSNQPQHF.

In nucleotides, the CDR3 is TGCGCCAGCAGCCAAAGGAAACTAGCGGGACCAGATACGCAGTATTTT. As protein: CASSQRKLAGPDTQYF. The chain uses TRBV4-1 and TRBJ2-3, with 10 bases matching TRBD2. Per the germline V gene, CDR1 is MGHRA and CDR2 is YSYEKL. The CDR3 covers 16 residues. The V segment lost 2 bases and the J segment 4 bases; nucleotides outside the gene matches: 6.

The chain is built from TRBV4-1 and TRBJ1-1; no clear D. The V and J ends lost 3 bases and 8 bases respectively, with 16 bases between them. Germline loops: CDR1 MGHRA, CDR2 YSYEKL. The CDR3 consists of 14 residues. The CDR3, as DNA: TGCGCCAGCAGCCACGCCTCGAATGGGTTCGAAGCTTTCTTT. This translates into CASSHASNGFEAFF.

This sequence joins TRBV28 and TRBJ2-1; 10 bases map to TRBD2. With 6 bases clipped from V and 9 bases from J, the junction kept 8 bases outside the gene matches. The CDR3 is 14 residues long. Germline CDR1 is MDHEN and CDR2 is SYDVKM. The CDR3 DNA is TGTGCCAGCAGCTTAGCGGGAGGTGATAGTGAGCAGTTCTTC. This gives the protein CASSLAGGDSEQFF.

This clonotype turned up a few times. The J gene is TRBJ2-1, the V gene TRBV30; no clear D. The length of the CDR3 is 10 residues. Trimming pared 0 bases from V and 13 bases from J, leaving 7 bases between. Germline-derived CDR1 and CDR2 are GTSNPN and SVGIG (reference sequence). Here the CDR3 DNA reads TGTGCCTGGAGTGTAATCTCACAGTTCTTC. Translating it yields CAWSVISQFF.

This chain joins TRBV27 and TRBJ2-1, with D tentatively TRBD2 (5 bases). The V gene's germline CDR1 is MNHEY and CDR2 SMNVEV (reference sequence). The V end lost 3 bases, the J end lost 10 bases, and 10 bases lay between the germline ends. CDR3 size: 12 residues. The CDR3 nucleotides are TGTGCCAGCAGTTTCCCCTCGGGGGAGCAGTTCTTC. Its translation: CASSFPSGEQFF.

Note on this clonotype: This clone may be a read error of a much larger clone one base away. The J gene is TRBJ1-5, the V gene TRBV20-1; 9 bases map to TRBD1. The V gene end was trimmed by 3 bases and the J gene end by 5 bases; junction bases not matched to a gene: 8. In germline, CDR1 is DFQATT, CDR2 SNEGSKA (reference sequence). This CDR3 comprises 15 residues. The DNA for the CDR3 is TGCAGTGCTAGCGCGGGACAGGGTTCCCATCAGCCCCAGCATTTT. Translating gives CSASAGQGSHQPQHF.

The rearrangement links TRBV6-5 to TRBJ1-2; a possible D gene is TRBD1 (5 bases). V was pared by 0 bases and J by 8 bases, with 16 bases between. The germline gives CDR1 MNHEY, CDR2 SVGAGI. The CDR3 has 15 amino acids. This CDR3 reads CASSYSSRGVWGYTF. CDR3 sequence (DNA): TGTGCCAGCAGTTACTCGAGTCGGGGGGTGTGGGGCTACACCTTC.